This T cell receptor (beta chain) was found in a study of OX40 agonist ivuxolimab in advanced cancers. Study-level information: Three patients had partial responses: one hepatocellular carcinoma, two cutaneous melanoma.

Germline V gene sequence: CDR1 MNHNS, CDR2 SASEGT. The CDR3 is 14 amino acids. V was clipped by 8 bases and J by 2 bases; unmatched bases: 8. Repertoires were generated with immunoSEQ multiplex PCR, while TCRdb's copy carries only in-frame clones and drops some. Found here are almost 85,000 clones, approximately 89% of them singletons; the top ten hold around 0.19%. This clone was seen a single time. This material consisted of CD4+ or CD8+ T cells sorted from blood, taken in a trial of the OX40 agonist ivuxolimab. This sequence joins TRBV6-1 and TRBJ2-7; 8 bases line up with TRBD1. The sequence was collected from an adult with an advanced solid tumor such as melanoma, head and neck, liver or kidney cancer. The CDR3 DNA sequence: TGTGCCAGCGGAGGACAGGGAGGTCCCTACGAGCAGTACTTC. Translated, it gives CASGGQGGPYEQYF.